Described below is a single TCR beta chain sequence and its context. This clone was seen only once. Its recognized antigen is unknown. Qualities for individual bases were not recorded, and no much larger clone is one base off. Measured from the cysteine to the phenylalanine, the CDR3 is 16 residues long. The DNA shown is the 48-base CDR3, in frame from base 1. From the germline V gene, CDR1 is SGHRS and CDR2 is YFSETQ. The V end gives up 4 bases and the J end 7 bases, leaving 9 bases in the junction not matched to a gene. This entry comes from a study of T cell changes during pregnancy in multiple sclerosis (dated by TCRdb to 2018 to 2020). Background for the entire study: The study examined how the T cell repertoire changed over the course of pregnancy in women with multiple sclerosis.

To prepare the library, the immunoSEQ multiplex PCR assay was applied. This is the immuneACCESS table as TCRdb keeps it, with only in-frame sequences that have V and J called. A part of the clones is gone; compared with another copy, unresolved V genes explain less than half, and the rest is unexplained. In this sample the table shows tens of thousands of clones, 92% of which occur a single time. Less than 3% of the sample is taken by the ten largest. The receptor comes from a female donor in good health, enrolled as a control in a pregnancy study. The chain is assembled from TRBV5-1 and TRBJ2-1; 12 central nucleotides agree with TRBD2. Material: peripheral blood, obtained in the second trimester of pregnancy. This receptor carries the CDR3 CASSLLPSGGGNEQFF. The DNA is as follows: TGCGCCAGCAGCCTTCTTCCTAGCGGGGGGGGGAATGAGCAGTTCTTC.